One sample yielded the 21 T cell receptor beta chains listed below, sequenced in a study of human T cells and chemical hapten exposure. The time point was: pre-sensitization, week 0. Treatment here: therapeutic diphenylcyclopropenone sensitization with weekly scalp DPC. TCRdb re-called the RACE reads through MiXCR, storing one row per CDR3 protein. The sample has some 90,000 distinct CDR3 sequences; 7.5% to 9.5% are singletons. The source was whole blood, collected in connection with sensitization to the hapten diphenylcyclopropenone (DPC). These receptors came from a man aged 40-49 years with alopecia areata. Some clones in this sample may be carry-over from other donors' samples.

V usage is TRBV18 and J usage is TRBJ2-5; D is ambiguous. The CDR3 sequence is 14 residues long. V was shortened by 3 bases and J by 0 bases, with 8 bases between the two germline ends. CDR1 is KGHSH and CDR2 is LQKENI in the germline V gene. The CDR3: CASSPTRYQETQYF. CDR3 nucleotides: TGTGCCAGCTCACCTACACGGTACCAAGAGACCCAGTACTTC.

This rearrangement joins TRBV2 to TRBJ2-3; possible D gene TRBD2, 5 bases. Looked up from germline, CDR1 is SNHLY and CDR2 is FYNNEI. V lost 3 bases, J lost 0 bases, and 7 bases lay in between. The CDR3 totals 14 residues. The CDR3 loop is CASSEGRSTDTQYF. The CDR3, as DNA: TGTGCCAGCAGTGAGGGGAGAAGCACAGATACGCAGTATTTT. Full variable domain (rest looked up from reference TRBV2 and TRBJ2-3): EPEVTQTPSHQVTQMGQEVILRCVPISNHLYFYWYRQILGQKVEFLVSFYNNEISEKSEIFDDQFSVERPDGSNFTLKIRSTKLEDSAMYFCASSEGRSTDTQYFGPGTRLTVL.

The V and J genes are TRBV25-1 and TRBJ2-3; D is perhaps TRBD2 (6 bases). This CDR3 region has 15 residues. Germline values: CDR1 MGHDK, CDR2 SYGVNS. Trimming took 2 bases from V and 0 from J, leaving 9 bases between them. This CDR3 reads CASSEGGWSTDTQYF. The CDR3 DNA sequence: TGTGCCAGCAGTGAAGGAGGGTGGAGCACAGATACGCAGTATTTT.

This clonotype was recorded at least ten times. The chain employs TRBV20-1 and TRBJ2-1, with 10 bases identical to TRBD1. The junction had 13 bases not matched to a gene; V was cut back by 4 bases and J by 7 bases. The CDR3 has 16 amino acids. Germline loops: CDR1 DFQATT, CDR2 SNEGSKA (reference sequence). The CDR3 nucleotides are TGCAGTGCTACTCACCTCCGGGACAGGGGCATAAATGAGCAGTTCTTC. It translates to CSATHLRDRGINEQFF.

The genes are TRBV29-1 and TRBJ2-1; TRBD1 matches at 10 bases. The V segment lost 7 bases and the J segment 2 bases; nucleotides outside the gene matches: 5. The CDR3 covers 14 residues. CDR1 is SQVTM, CDR2 ANQGSEA, per germline. CDR3 sequence reads: CSAQTGGPYNEQFF. CDR3 bases: TGCAGCGCTCAGACAGGGGGCCCCTACAATGAGCAGTTCTTC.

This clonotype was counted many times. The J gene is TRBJ1-1, the V gene TRBV29-1; 8 nucleotides line up with TRBD1. From germline, CDR1 is SQVTM and CDR2 ANQGSEA. CDR3 length equals 14 residues. The trim removed 4 bases at V and 5 bases at J, leaving 9 bases unmatched. The CDR3 DNA reads TGCAGCGTTGTGGGGACAGGTGGTCGAACTGAAGCTTTCTTT. It encodes CSVVGTGGRTEAFF.

V usage is TRBV6-2 or TRBV6-3 and J usage is TRBJ2-5; tentative D call: TRBD2 (6 bases). With 4 bases removed from V and 9 bases from J, the gap between germline ends came to 15 bases. From germline, CDR1 is MNHEY and CDR2 SVGEGT. CDR3 size: 13 residues. CDR3 bases: TGTGCCAGCAGTTGGACACTAGGAGGGGCCCAGTACTTC. It translates to CASSWTLGGAQYF.

This clonotype was seen many times. This rearrangement joins TRBV6-1 to TRBJ1-1, with D tentatively TRBD1 (5 bases). The CDR3 contains 13 residues. V dropped 6 bases and J dropped 8 bases, with 16 bases sitting between them. Germline V gene lookup returns CDR1 MNHNS and CDR2 SASEGT. CDR3: CASSPPGPPEAFF. CDR3 in DNA: TGTGCCAGCAGCCCGCCGGGGCCACCCGAAGCTTTCTTT.

The rearrangement joins TRBV19 to TRBJ1-1; D gene ambiguous. The V gene's germline CDR1 is LNHDA and CDR2 SQIVND (reference sequence). The CDR3 runs 15 residues. Trimming left V 5 bases short and J 4 bases short, with 17 bases between. The CDR3 region is CASSPPGPEGTEAFF. CDR3 bases: TGTGCCAGTAGTCCGCCTGGGCCCGAGGGCACTGAAGCTTTCTTT.

This sequence joins TRBV2 and TRBJ2-3, with D possibly being TRBD1 or TRBD2 (6 bases each). Germline V gene data show CDR1 as SNHLY and CDR2 as FYNNEI. V lost 4 bases to trimming and J lost 4 bases, with 9 bases between them. The CDR3 totals 13 residues. This chain's CDR3 is CASSVRGADTQYF. CDR3 coding DNA: TGTGCCAGCAGTGTAAGGGGGGCAGATACGCAGTATTTT.

This clonotype has only a few counts. This sequence joins TRBV29-1 and TRBJ2-2; the D is unclear. Germline V CDR1 and CDR2: SQVTM, ANQGSEA. CDR3 length: 12 amino acids. V was pared by 4 bases and J by 0 bases, with 3 bases between. CDR3 amino acids: CSVVANTGELFF. The CDR3 DNA reads TGCAGCGTTGTTGCGAACACCGGGGAGCTGTTTTTT.

Ten or more counts support this clonotype. The V call is TRBV6-1, the J call TRBJ2-3, with D possibly being TRBD2 (5 bases). In germline, CDR1 is MNHNS, CDR2 SASEGT. The CDR3 sequence is 17 residues long. Trimming took off 4 bases at V and 2 bases at J, with 19 bases between the two ends. The CDR3 loop reads CASSAQLVTVSTDTQYF. CDR3 nucleotides: TGTGCCAGCAGTGCCCAACTAGTAACGGTTTCCACAGATACGCAGTATTTT.

In its sample, this clonotype was seen many times. This rearrangement joins TRBV7-2 to TRBJ1-4; the D gene is possibly TRBD1 (5 bases). CDR1 SGHTA and CDR2 FQGNSA come from the germline V gene. V was cut by 8 bases and J by 8 bases, with 21 bases left in between. The CDR3 is made up of 15 amino acids. The CDR3, as DNA: TGTGCCAGCTCCCGCGCAGCGGGGGGTGGGGAAAAACTGTTTTTT. This gives the protein CASSRAAGGGEKLFF.

V gene TRBV4-3 combines with J gene TRBJ2-3, with 10 positions matching TRBD2. This CDR3 comprises 18 residues. The J segment lost 2 bases and the V segment lost 1 base, leaving 9 bases of the junction unmatched. Germline CDR1 LGHNA, CDR2 YSLEER. The CDR3 region is CASSQVSGTSATTDTQYF. The CDR3 coding sequence is TGCGCCAGCAGCCAAGTTTCCGGGACTAGCGCCACCACAGATACGCAGTATTTT.

The chain links TRBV25-1 to TRBJ2-7; D might be TRBD1 (6 bases). The CDR3 runs to 13 residues. Germline V gene sequence: CDR1 MGHDK, CDR2 SYGVNS. With 1 base removed from V and 7 bases from J, the gap between germline ends came to 11 bases. CDR3: CASSESVGGEQYF. The CDR3 bases are TGTGCCAGCAGTGAATCGGTAGGGGGAGAGCAGTACTTC.

There are many counts of this clonotype. The chain carries TRBV29-1 and TRBJ2-1, with TRBD1 identical over 7 bases. The V segment lost 5 bases and the J segment 7 bases; nucleotides outside the gene matches: 5. The CDR3 consists of 12 residues. Germline assignment: CDR1 SQVTM and CDR2 ANQGSEA. The CDR3 DNA sequence: TGCAGCGTTCCGGGACAGATTAATGAGCAGTTCTTC. The encoded protein is CSVPGQINEQFF.

This clonotype was seen a few times. This sequence joins TRBV3-1 and TRBJ1-2, with TRBD1 matching 8 bases. The trim removed 4 bases at V and 2 bases at J, leaving 3 bases unmatched. This CDR3 region has 14 residues. Germline values: CDR1 LGHDT, CDR2 YNNKEL (reference sequence). The CDR3 bases are TGTGCCAGCAGCCCCAGACAGGGGAACTATGGCTACACCTTC. Translated: CASSPRQGNYGYTF.

The rearrangement joins TRBV11-3 to TRBJ2-2; 9 bases agree with TRBD1. This CDR3 has 16 residues. V lost 5 bases, J lost 6 bases, and 10 bases stayed unmatched. Germline assignment: CDR1 SGHNT and CDR2 YENEEA. The CDR3 is CASSRGQGRNAGELFF. CDR3 nucleotides: TGTGCCAGCAGCCGGGGACAGGGACGTAACGCCGGGGAGCTGTTTTTT. Together with reference TRBV11-3 and TRBJ2-2, the CDR3 gives the full variable domain: EAGVVQSPRYKIIEKKQPVAFWCNPISGHNTLYWYLQNLGQGPELLIRYENEEAVDDSQLPKDRFSAERLKGVDSTLKIQPAELGDSAVYLCASSRGQGRNAGELFFGEGSRLTVL.

With regard to this clonotype: This may be a read error, as it is one base from a much larger clone. The V and J genes are TRBV18 and TRBJ1-6; weak D call: TRBD1 (5 bases). The CDR3 totals 15 residues. In germline, CDR1 is KGHSH, CDR2 LQKENI. CDR3 DNA: TGTGCCAGCTCACCACCGATGGGACCCAGTTCACACCTCCACTTT. Encoded protein: CASSPPMGPSSHLHF.

This clonotype was seen ten or more times. The V call is TRBV30, the J call TRBJ2-1; D is unclear. V was clipped by 0 bases and J by 10 bases, with 7 bases between them. The CDR3 is made up of 11 amino acids. CDR1 is GTSNPN and CDR2 is SVGIG in the germline V gene (reference sequence). CDR3 amino acids: CAWSVGGEQFF. Here the CDR3 DNA reads TGTGCCTGGAGTGTTGGTGGGGAGCAGTTCTTC.

The chain combines TRBV5-6 with TRBJ2-5; a possible D gene is TRBD1 (6 bases). The V and J ends lost 4 bases and 6 bases respectively, with 10 bases between them. The length of the CDR3 is 12 residues. Germline assignment: CDR1 SGHDT and CDR2 YYEEEE. The CDR3 DNA sequence: TGTGCCAGCAGCCACAGGGATAAGACCCAGTACTTC. Protein product: CASSHRDKTQYF. The whole variable domain, remainder taken from reference TRBV5-6 and TRBJ2-5, is DAGVTQSPTHLIKTRGQQVTLRCSPKSGHDTVSWYQQALGQGPQFIFQYYEEEERQRGNFPDRFSGHQFPNYSSELNVNALLLGDSALYLCASSHRDKTQYFGPGTRLLVL.